These 9 T cell receptor beta chains came from one sample sequenced in a study of CD8 T cells in Susac syndrome. Random hexamers were used to reverse transcribe about 0.5 to 1 ug of RNA. TCRdb re-analysed the immunoSEQ multiplex PCR reads in MiXCR, keeping a single row per CDR3 protein. The sample records 210,000 or so distinct CDR3 sequences, 94% being singletons. The sample comprised CD4+ T cells from PBMCs. The receptor source for this set is a human donor with Susac syndrome.

A single count supports this clonotype. This chain connects TRBV20-1 to TRBJ1-6; the D is unclear. The CDR3 sequence is 17 residues long. CDR1 is DFQATT and CDR2 is SNEGSKA in the germline V gene (reference sequence). V was cut by 4 bases and J by 0 bases, with 16 bases left in between. The CDR3 nucleotides read TGCAGTGCTACAGTTGAAACTAGAGGCTCCTATAATTCACCCCTCCACTTT. Translating it yields CSATVETRGSYNSPLHF.

The chain has TRBV15 and TRBJ2-2, with D perhaps matching TRBD1 or TRBD2 (5 bases each). Germline CDR1 reads LNHNV; CDR2 reads YYDKDF (reference sequence). V was trimmed by 1 base and J by 4 bases, leaving 16 bases between them. The CDR3 runs 17 residues. The CDR3 loop is CATSRGLARDPTGELFF. As DNA, the CDR3 is TGTGCCACCAGCAGAGGTCTAGCCAGGGACCCCACCGGGGAGCTGTTTTTT. The variable domain in full, completed from reference TRBV15 and TRBJ2-2, reads DAMVIQNPRYQVTQFGKPVTLSCSQTLNHNVMYWYQQKSSQAPKLLFHYYDKDFNNEADTPDNFQSRRPNTSFCFLDIRSPGLGDTAMYLCATSRGLARDPTGELFFGEGSRLTVL.

V is TRBV7-2 and J is TRBJ2-5; 9 bases align to TRBD1. Per the germline V gene, CDR1 is SGHTA and CDR2 is FQGNSA. The CDR3 totals 14 residues. V dropped 5 bases and J dropped 5; count of bases not matched to a gene: 6. The CDR3 loop reads CASSLGTGTETQYF. The CDR3 DNA sequence: TGTGCCAGCAGCCTGGGGACAGGGACCGAGACCCAGTACTTC.

The chain uses TRBV7-9 and TRBJ2-2; D unresolved. V lost 5 bases and J lost 0, with 7 bases in between. CDR3 size: 14 residues. The germline V gene encodes CDR1 SEHNR and CDR2 FQNEAQ (reference sequence). Here the CDR3 DNA reads TGTGCCAGCAGCCCACGGACGAACACCGGGGAGCTGTTTTTT. Its protein is CASSPRTNTGELFF.

The rearrangement uses TRBV24-1 and TRBJ2-1, with D tentatively TRBD1 (6 bases). The germline CDR1 and CDR2 sequences are KGHDR and SFDVKD. The V end was cut by 7 bases, the J end by 8 bases, with 11 bases between. The CDR3 length is 12 residues. CDR3 bases: TGTGCCACCAGCCCTAAGGGGGATGAGCAGTTCTTC. Protein product: CATSPKGDEQFF.

The chain recombines TRBV30 with TRBJ1-1; D is unclear. The CDR3 sequence is 12 residues long. The germline CDR1 and CDR2 sequences are GTSNPN and SVGIG (reference sequence). V lost 1 base, J lost 7 bases, and 10 bases lay in between. CDR3 DNA sequence: TGTGCCTGGAGTGGGACTCAGAATGAAGCTTTCTTT. Translating it yields CAWSGTQNEAFF.

This clonotype appeared once. The chain recombines TRBV10-2 with TRBJ1-6; D is undetermined. Trimming removed 7 bases at V and 2 bases at J, with 15 bases between. Germline assignment: CDR1 WSHSY and CDR2 SAAADI. The CDR3 spans 16 residues. In DNA form, the CDR3 reads TGCGCCAGCAACCCGGACCACGATACCTATAATTCACCCCTCCACTTT. It codes for CASNPDHDTYNSPLHF.

The chain is built from TRBV2 and TRBJ1-5; 7 nucleotides line up with TRBD1. CDR3 length: 16 amino acids. The V segment lost 2 bases and the J segment 0 bases; nucleotides outside the gene matches: 4. The germline V gene has CDR1 SNHLY and CDR2 FYNNEI. CDR3 sequence: CASSEKTGSSNQPQHF. For the CDR3, the DNA is TGTGCCAGCAGTGAAAAGACAGGGTCTAGCAATCAGCCCCAGCATTTT.

The CDR3 loop is CASSLAGGPANEKLFF. The CDR3 DNA sequence: TGCGCCAGCAGCCTAGCCGGGGGGCCGGCTAATGAAAAACTGTTTTTT. The chain is built from TRBV5-1 and TRBJ1-4; D perhaps matches TRBD1 (6 bases). The V end was cut by 4 bases, the J end by 3 bases, with 16 bases between. The CDR3 is 16 residues long. The germline CDR1 and CDR2 sequences are SGHRS and YFSETQ.